The 21 T cell receptor beta chains listed next were all sequenced from one sample in a study of blood T cell repertoires in COVID-19. The assay was immunoSEQ multiplex PCR, and TCRdb's table has in-frame clones only and misses some. The sample lists more than 90,000 clones, around 85% occurring once. Sequencing input: peripheral blood. The receptors derive from a man between 50 and 59 years old with acute or convalescent COVID-19.

The rearrangement links TRBV12-3 or TRBV12-4 to TRBJ2-7; 7 nucleotides agree with TRBD1. With 3 bases clipped from V and 3 bases from J, the junction kept 2 bases outside the gene matches. The CDR3 extends over 13 amino acids. The CDR3 nucleotides are TGTGCCAGCAGTTTCCGGGACAGCTACGAGCAGTACTTC. This translates into CASSFRDSYEQYF.

J is TRBJ1-5 and V is TRBV19; the D gene is possibly TRBD1 (6 bases). Between the trimmed V and J ends, which lost 4 bases and 11 bases, there was a span of 21 bases. CDR3 length: 15 residues. The germline V gene encodes CDR1 LNHDA and CDR2 SQIVND (reference sequence). This CDR3 is CASSTRDNSISSQHF. DNA of the CDR3: TGTGCCAGTAGTACACGGGACAATAGTATCAGCTCCCAGCATTTT.

This clone was found once. The chain has TRBV27 and TRBJ1-4, with TRBD1 matching over 8 bases. The length of the CDR3 is 14 residues. The V and J ends lost 4 bases and 7 bases, in that order; junction bases with no gene match: 5. Germline CDR1 and CDR2: MNHEY and SMNVEV (reference sequence). In nucleotides, the CDR3 is TGTGCCAGCAGTTCCAGACAGGGGAGTGAAAAACTGTTTTTT. Its protein is CASSSRQGSEKLFF.

This chain connects TRBV11-2 to TRBJ2-7; a possible D gene is TRBD2 (5 bases). CDR1 and CDR2 from the germline V gene are SGHAT and FQNNGV. V lost 0 bases, J lost 2 bases, and 8 bases lay in between. This CDR3 has 14 amino acids. The CDR3 coding sequence is TGTGCCAGCAGCTTAGAGCCTAGCACCTACGAGCAGTACTTC. Translating gives CASSLEPSTYEQYF.

This chain connects TRBV29-1 to TRBJ1-3; D remains ambiguous. V was pared by 0 bases and J by 1 base, with 7 bases between. The length of the CDR3 is 14 residues. Germline V gene lookup returns CDR1 SQVTM and CDR2 ANQGSEA. CDR3 residues: CSVEETSSGNTIYF. The CDR3 DNA follows: TGCAGCGTTGAAGAGACTTCTTCTGGAAACACCATATATTTT.

The rearrangement uses TRBV6-1 and TRBJ2-7; D is perhaps TRBD2 (7 bases). Germline V gene lookup returns CDR1 MNHNS and CDR2 SASEGT. The CDR3 spans 15 residues. Trimming took 3 bases from V and 2 from J, leaving 14 bases between them. Here the CDR3 DNA reads TGTGCCAGCAGTGAGGGGGGGCGAAAAACCTACGAGCAGTACTTC. It yields the protein CASSEGGRKTYEQYF.

The J gene is TRBJ2-7, the V gene TRBV23-1, with D perhaps TRBD2 (6 bases). TRBV23-1 is identified as an open reading frame with a role that is uncertain. The V and J ends lost 2 bases and 2 bases respectively, with 19 bases between them. The CDR3 runs 17 residues. The CDR3 DNA is TGCGCCAGCAGTCAACAGTCCGGGCCGGGGGAGGCCTACGAGCAGTACTTC. Its protein is CASSQQSGPGEAYEQYF.

V and J are TRBV7-3 and TRBJ2-2, with 7 positions matching TRBD2. This CDR3 contains 16 residues. V dropped 5 bases and J dropped 1; count of bases not matched to a gene: 7. The germline V gene encodes CDR1 SGHTA and CDR2 FQGTGA. CDR3 protein: CASSPTGGGNTGELFF. CDR3 nucleotide sequence: TGTGCCAGCAGCCCTACAGGCGGGGGGAACACCGGGGAGCTGTTTTTT.

This clone occurred once. This sequence joins TRBV6-6 and TRBJ2-4, with TRBD2 identical over 13 bases. The CDR3 is made up of 20 amino acids. After removal of 5 bases from V and 2 bases from J, the junction contained 15 bases not matched to a gene. Germline lookup yields CDR1 MNHNY and CDR2 SVGAGI (reference sequence). CDR3: CASSLPGLAGKNGTKNIQYF. The CDR3 DNA is TGTGCCAGCAGTCTACCGGGACTAGCGGGGAAAAACGGAACCAAAAACATTCAGTACTTC.

This clone was counted only a few times. J is TRBJ1-2 and V is TRBV19, with 7 bases lining up with TRBD1. The V gene end was trimmed by 8 bases and the J gene end by 5 bases; junction bases not matched to a gene: 11. Germline lookup yields CDR1 LNHDA and CDR2 SQIVND (reference sequence). CDR3 length: 14 residues. The CDR3 bases are TGTGCCAGTCGCCGACAGGGCGAAAGGTATGGCTACACCTTC. Translation: CASRRQGERYGYTF.

This chain uses TRBV7-6 with TRBJ1-1; D perhaps matches TRBD1 (6 bases). Trimming stripped 4 bases from V and 4 bases from J, with 16 bases between. CDR3 length equals 15 residues. The germline gives CDR1 SGHVS, CDR2 FNYEAQ. The CDR3 bases are TGTGCCAGCAGCTGGGGGGGGGCGGCCTCCACTGAAGCTTTCTTT. Translation: CASSWGGAASTEAFF.

The V and J genes are TRBV19 and TRBJ2-1; TRBD2 matches at 12 bases. The CDR3 runs to 17 residues. J gave up 3 bases and V 5 bases, and 8 bases lay outside the gene matches. Germline V gene data show CDR1 as LNHDA and CDR2 as SQIVND (reference sequence). CDR3: CASSLSSGGGVYNEQFF. In DNA, the CDR3 is TGTGCCAGTAGTCTCTCTAGCGGGGGGGGTGTCTACAATGAGCAGTTCTTC.

The genes are TRBV15 and TRBJ1-3; D is possibly TRBD1 (5 bases). The V end lost 3 bases, the J end lost 7 bases, and 16 bases lay between the germline ends. This CDR3 spans 15 amino acids. Germline CDR1 reads LNHNV; CDR2 reads YYDKDF (reference sequence). In DNA, the CDR3 is TGTGCCACCAGCAGTCAAGGCGCAGGGCGCAACACCATATATTTT. It encodes CATSSQGAGRNTIYF.

The J gene is TRBJ1-6, the V gene TRBV19, with 7 nucleotides matching TRBD1. Germline V CDR1 and CDR2: LNHDA, SQIVND (reference sequence). This CDR3 comprises 17 residues. Germline trimming cut 5 bases from V and 0 bases from J; bases unmatched to any gene: 7. This CDR3 is CASSRLRGSSYNSPLHF. The CDR3 bases are TGTGCCAGTAGTCGTCTCAGGGGGAGCTCCTATAATTCACCCCTCCACTTT.

The chain combines TRBV28 with TRBJ2-2; 8 bases fit TRBD1. CDR1 is MDHEN and CDR2 is SYDVKM in the germline V gene. The CDR3 sequence is 16 residues long. The ends lost 5 bases at V and 5 bases at J; junction bases unmatched: 10. CDR3 residues: CASSPHGQGKTGELFF. The CDR3 DNA follows: TGTGCCAGCAGTCCCCATGGACAGGGAAAAACCGGGGAGCTGTTTTTT. The full variable domain, rest sourced from reference TRBV28 and TRBJ2-2, is DVKVTQSSRYLVKRTGEKVFLECVQDMDHENMFWYRQDPGLGLRLIYFSYDVKMKEKGDIPEGYSVSREKKERFSLILESASTNQTSMYLCASSPHGQGKTGELFFGEGSRLTVL.

The CDR3 coding sequence is TGTGCCAGCAGCTTGAGGGGGGGGATTAATTCACCCCTCCACTTT. Protein product: CASSLRGGINSPLHF. The chain links TRBV5-5 to TRBJ1-6, with D possibly TRBD1 on 6 matching bases. The CDR3 has 15 amino acids. Germline values: CDR1 SGHKS, CDR2 YYEKEE (reference sequence). V lost 1 base to trimming and J lost 6 bases, with 11 bases between them.

The chain is built from TRBV19 and TRBJ1-6; D is possibly TRBD1 (5 bases). Trimming removed 6 bases from V and 6 bases from J, with 12 bases in between. The length of the CDR3 is 14 residues. The germline gives CDR1 LNHDA, CDR2 SQIVND (reference sequence). In nucleotides, the CDR3 is TGTGCCAGTAGCCCGGGGGAAGGTAATTCACCCCTCCACTTT. This encodes CASSPGEGNSPLHF.

V gene TRBV28 combines with J gene TRBJ1-2, with D unresolved. The CDR3 consists of 14 residues. Germline loops: CDR1 MDHEN, CDR2 SYDVKM. V was cut by 6 bases and J by 8 bases, with 19 bases left in between. Written as DNA, the CDR3 is TGTGCCAGCAGCCGGGGAGGGCAGACCGAAGGCTACACCTTC. Amino acid sequence: CASSRGGQTEGYTF.

J is TRBJ1-5 and V is TRBV5-1; D may be TRBD1 (5 bases). This CDR3 contains 15 residues. The V gene's germline CDR1 is SGHRS and CDR2 YFSETQ. Deletions cut 1 base from V and 5 bases from J, with 13 bases between. The CDR3 bases are TGCGCCAGCAGCTTGTTGGGACTCGGGGATCAGCCCCAGCATTTT. Protein sequence: CASSLLGLGDQPQHF.

This chain uses TRBV19 with TRBJ2-4, with TRBD2 as a possible D gene (6 bases). CDR1 LNHDA and CDR2 SQIVND come from the germline V gene (reference sequence). This CDR3 spans 15 amino acids. Deletions cut 5 bases from V and 4 bases from J, with 15 bases between. As DNA, the CDR3 is TGTGCCAGTAGTTCACCCTCCCGGGAGAAAAACATTCAGTACTTC. It encodes CASSSPSREKNIQYF.

The chain carries TRBV29-1 and TRBJ1-4; TRBD1 agrees at 7 bases. V dropped 6 bases and J dropped 4; count of bases not matched to a gene: 8. Germline CDR1 is SQVTM and CDR2 is ANQGSEA. The CDR3 is 14 residues long. CDR3 coding DNA: TGCAGCGTATCTTCAGGACAGGATAATGAAAAACTGTTTTTT. As protein: CSVSSGQDNEKLFF.